The clone carrying this T cell receptor (beta chain) was seen repeatedly, ten times or more. This entry belongs to a study of T-cell reconstitution after alpha-beta-depleted transplantation in children. Unique molecular identifiers were incorporated into the prepared TCRbeta library. Using its own MiXCR run on the PCR reads, TCRdb lists one record per CDR3 protein. The data contain about 20,000 distinct CDR3 sequences, 10% to 15% of them singletons. The CDR3 totals 17 residues. Germline-derived CDR1 and CDR2 are SGHTA and FQGNSA. Trimming cost V 5 bases and J 6 bases, with 23 bases left between them. Specimen: PBMCs, mostly from graft donor cells, collected 60 days after TCRalphabeta/CD19-depleted stem cell transplant. This TCR came from a female patient aged 2 to 10 who had a stem cell transplant for congenital amegakaryocytic thrombocytopenia, so the T cells may come from the graft donor. J is TRBJ2-1 and V is TRBV7-2; no clear D. CDR3 loop: CASSAEYRNSLSNEQFF. CDR3 nucleotides: TGTGCCAGCAGCGCAGAGTATAGGAATAGTCTCTCCAATGAGCAGTTCTTC. Complete variable domain (other parts from reference TRBV7-2 and TRBJ2-1): GAGVSQSPSNKVTEKGKDVELRCDPISGHTALYWYRQSLGQGLEFLIYFQGNSAPDKSGLPSDRFSAERTGGSVSTLTIQRTQQEDSAVYLCASSAEYRNSLSNEQFFGPGTRLTVL.